These 30 T cell receptor beta chains came from one sample sequenced in a study of regulatory T cells in long-lasting Graves disease. iRepertoire HTBI primers and Arm-PCR of CDR3 regions built TCR beta libraries. TCRdb recomputed calls from the multiplex PCR reads with MiXCR, one row per CDR3 protein. The sample holds 550,000 to 700,000 distinct CDR3 sequences, roughly 15% seen once. Stated time point: newly diagnosed GD, antithyroid drugs for less than 3 months. The TCR library was made from RNA that had been extracted from PBMCs in TRIzol. Separately, the same data were catalogued under a study of T cells in Graves' hyperthyroidism and ophthalmopathy.

The input for sequencing was peripheral blood mononuclear cells (PBMCs), taken at new diagnosis, from a patient treated with antithyroid drugs. Receptor source: a man aged 18 to 29 with Graves disease.

The V call is TRBV11-2, the J call TRBJ2-4, with TRBD1 matching over 8 bases. Per germline, CDR1 SGHAT and CDR2 FQNNGV. The CDR3 covers 11 residues. V was pared by 9 bases and J by 14 bases, with 9 bases of the junction left unmatched. For the CDR3, the DNA is TGTGCCAGTAGTATAGGACAGGGCAAGTACTTC. It yields the protein CASSIGQGKYF.

This clonotype has ten or more counts. The genes are TRBV9 and TRBJ1-1; TRBD1 agrees at 9 bases. V shed 4 bases, J shed 5 bases, and the junction held 15 bases outside the gene matches. CDR1 and CDR2 (germline): SGDLS, YYNGEE. The CDR3 length is 17 residues. CDR3 bases: TGTGCCAGCAGCCCGACCCCCCTCGACAGGGGGTGGACTGAAGCTTTCTTT. Its translation is CASSPTPLDRGWTEAFF.

In its sample, this clonotype was seen once. The J gene is TRBJ2-5, the V gene TRBV5-1; no reliable D call. CDR1 and CDR2 from the germline V gene are SGHRS and YFSETQ. V was cut by 3 bases and J by 6 bases, with 15 bases left in between. The CDR3 is 14 residues long. The CDR3 region has the DNA TGCGCCAGCAGCTCGCAAGGGTATCAGCAGACCCAGTACTTC. This sequence encodes CASSSQGYQQTQYF.

This clonotype has ten or more counts. The CDR3 DNA sequence: TGCGCCAGCAGCCCTGGAGGGAGAGGGTTGGATACGCAGTATTTT. Amino acid sequence: CASSPGGRGLDTQYF. V usage is TRBV5-1 and J usage is TRBJ2-3, with D tentatively TRBD2 (6 bases). There are 15 residues in the CDR3. Trimming took off 4 bases at V and 6 bases at J, with 18 bases between the two ends. The germline V gene encodes CDR1 SGHRS and CDR2 YFSETQ.

This clonotype was counted only a few times. Given a much more abundant clone one base away, this may be a read error. This chain uses TRBV28 with TRBJ2-7; 8 bases are shared with TRBD2. The CDR3 covers 16 residues. Looked up from germline, CDR1 is MDHEN and CDR2 is SYDVKM. CDR3 coding DNA: TGTGCCAGCAGTTTGTTATATCGGGAGGGATCGTACGGGCAGTACTTC. It yields the protein CASSLLYREGSYGQYF.

V usage is TRBV6-1 and J usage is TRBJ1-5; tentative D call: TRBD1 (6 bases). The V and J ends lost 3 bases and 6 bases respectively, with 12 bases between them. Germline assignment: CDR1 MNHNS and CDR2 SASEGT. There are 14 residues in the CDR3. CDR3 region: CASSDLWGLQPQHF. For the CDR3, the DNA is TGTGCCAGCAGTGACCTTTGGGGGCTTCAGCCCCAGCATTTT.

There are many counts of this clonotype. The chain uses TRBV20-1 and TRBJ2-1, with TRBD2 identical over 12 bases. With V trimmed by 2 bases and J by 4 bases, 6 bases remained unmatched. Germline CDR1 is DFQATT and CDR2 is SNEGSKA (reference sequence). CDR3 length equals 16 residues. CDR3 amino acids: CSARPPSGRGYNEQFF. The CDR3 coding sequence is TGCAGTGCTAGACCCCCTAGCGGGAGGGGGTACAATGAGCAGTTCTTC.

This clonotype was counted many times. The V gene is TRBV3-1, the J gene TRBJ2-1, with D perhaps TRBD2 (7 bases). The CDR3 is 14 residues long. CDR1 is LGHDT, CDR2 YNNKEL, per germline (reference sequence). With 6 bases removed from V and 6 bases from J, the gap between germline ends came to 15 bases. CDR3 DNA: TGTGCCAGCAGGGGGGAGGGGGGACCCAATGAGCAGTTCTTC. Translation gives CASRGEGGPNEQFF.

Only a few counts were recorded for this clonotype. This may arise from a read error, as a much more abundant clone is one base away. The chain links TRBV5-1 to TRBJ2-7; tentative D call: TRBD1 (6 bases). The CDR3 has 15 residues. CDR1 is SGHRS and CDR2 is YFSETQ in the germline V gene. Trimming stripped 4 bases from V and 1 base from J, with 15 bases between. CDR3 in DNA: TGCGCCAGCAGCGGTTCAGAGGGGGATTCCTACGAGCAGTACTTC. This sequence encodes CASSGSEGDSYEQYF.

This clonotype was picked up a small number of times. This chain's CDR3 is CASSVESSGGLGQFF. CDR3 nucleotide sequence: TGTGCCAGCAGCGTAGAGTCTAGCGGGGGGCTAGGGCAGTTCTTC. The chain employs TRBV9 and TRBJ2-1; 11 nucleotides align to TRBD2. The V gene's germline CDR1 is SGDLS and CDR2 YYNGEE. Losses at the gene ends were 0 bases for V and 12 bases for J; bases not matched to a gene: 8. The CDR3 length is 15 residues.

The chain carries TRBV3-1 and TRBJ1-1; no clear D gene. Trimming shortened V by 3 bases and J by 0 bases, and 17 bases separated the two germline ends. The CDR3 is 17 residues long. Germline V gene data show CDR1 as LGHDT and CDR2 as YNNKEL (reference sequence). CDR3 sequence: CASSQTPDGFMNTEAFF. The CDR3 DNA is TGTGCCAGCAGCCAGACCCCGGACGGCTTCATGAACACTGAAGCTTTCTTT.

This clonotype has ten or more counts. CDR3 amino acids: CASSYSPSETSYEQYF. CDR3 DNA sequence: TGTGCCAGCAGTTACTCCCCTTCGGAGACCTCCTACGAGCAGTACTTC. The chain combines TRBV6-5 with TRBJ2-7; D unresolved. Germline V gene sequence: CDR1 MNHEY, CDR2 SVGAGI. This CDR3 is built from 16 residues. V was shortened by 0 bases and J by 0 bases, with 12 bases between the two germline ends.

This clonotype was seen more than once but under ten times. The CDR3 is CASRDRADTQYF. CDR3 sequence (DNA): TGTGCCAGCAGGGACAGGGCAGATACGCAGTATTTT. This chain links TRBV2 with TRBJ2-3, with 8 bases that match TRBD1. The CDR3 has 12 residues. Germline loops: CDR1 SNHLY, CDR2 FYNNEI. V lost 6 bases, J lost 4 bases, and 0 bases stayed unmatched.

This clonotype was counted only a few times. The rearrangement links TRBV28 to TRBJ2-2, with 8 bases matching TRBD1. The CDR3 extends over 17 amino acids. Germline V gives CDR1 MDHEN, CDR2 SYDVKM. With 6 bases clipped from V and 8 bases from J, the junction kept 17 bases outside the gene matches. The CDR3 DNA reads as TGTGCCAGCAGCCTCCGACAGGACTTAACAGGGGGTGGGGAGCTGTTTTTT. Amino acid sequence: CASSLRQDLTGGGELFF.

This clonotype was seen ten or more times. The V and J genes are TRBV28 and TRBJ2-4; weak D call: TRBD1 (5 bases). This CDR3 is built from 15 residues. The germline V gene has CDR1 MDHEN and CDR2 SYDVKM. Trimming removed 7 bases from V and 0 bases from J, with 13 bases in between. This CDR3 reads CASMAKTVAKNIQYF. In nucleotides, the CDR3 is TGTGCCAGCATGGCGAAGACAGTAGCCAAAAACATTCAGTACTTC.

This clonotype came up a few times. The V call is TRBV5-6, the J call TRBJ2-2; D possibly uses TRBD1 or TRBD2 (6 bases each). The germline gives CDR1 SGHDT, CDR2 YYEEEE. V was clipped by 2 bases and J by 5 bases, with 13 bases between them. The CDR3 runs to 15 residues. The DNA of the CDR3 is TGTGCCAGCAGCTTCGGGGGCGCGCGAACCGGGGAGCTGTTTTTT. It is translated as CASSFGGARTGELFF.

J is TRBJ2-7 and V is TRBV10-3, with D possibly TRBD1 on 5 matching bases. The CDR3 length is 14 residues. Germline V gene lookup returns CDR1 ENHRY and CDR2 SYGVKD. Trimming left V 3 bases short and J 7 bases short, with 16 bases between. The CDR3 spells CAISDSQAAGEQYF. The CDR3 DNA is TGTGCCATCAGTGACTCACAGGCCGCCGGAGAGCAGTACTTC.

This clonotype was observed at least ten times. The chain recombines TRBV28 with TRBJ2-1; D unclear. Germline V gene sequence: CDR1 MDHEN, CDR2 SYDVKM. The CDR3 is made up of 12 amino acids. With 5 bases removed from V and 6 bases from J, the gap between germline ends came to 8 bases. The CDR3 DNA reads TGTGCCAGCAGTACCTACTCCAATGAGCAGTTCTTC. Translation gives CASSTYSNEQFF. Full variable domain (missing parts from reference TRBV28 and TRBJ2-1): DVKVTQSSRYLVKRTGEKVFLECVQDMDHENMFWYRQDPGLGLRLIYFSYDVKMKEKGDIPEGYSVSREKKERFSLILESASTNQTSMYLCASSTYSNEQFFGPGTRLTVL.

This clonotype has ten or more counts. J is TRBJ2-5 and V is TRBV3-1, with TRBD2 as a possible D gene (5 bases). CDR1 LGHDT and CDR2 YNNKEL come from the germline V gene (reference sequence). The V gene lost 1 base and the J gene lost 4 bases, with 13 bases spanning the gap. This CDR3 comprises 15 residues. The chain's CDR3 is CASSQGRGGGETQYF. CDR3 in DNA: TGTGCCAGCAGCCAAGGTCGCGGAGGAGGAGAGACCCAGTACTTC.

At least ten counts were recorded for this clonotype. The V call is TRBV18, the J call TRBJ2-3; no definite D call. From germline, CDR1 is KGHSH and CDR2 LQKENI. The CDR3 is 17 amino acids. Trimming stripped 5 bases from V and 3 bases from J, with 21 bases between. The CDR3 sequence is CASSALFVVFETDTQYF. CDR3 sequence (DNA): TGTGCCAGCTCAGCCCTCTTCGTGGTTTTCGAGACAGATACGCAGTATTTT.

The table lists this clonotype with a few counts. The chain employs TRBV28 and TRBJ2-2; 9 bases map to TRBD2. The CDR3 has 18 residues. Germline assignment: CDR1 MDHEN and CDR2 SYDVKM. V shed 4 bases and J 4 bases; nucleotides not matched to a gene: 13. For the CDR3, the DNA is TGTGCCAGCAGTTCCGAAAGACTAGCGGCTGTGCGCACCGGGGAGCTGTTTTTT. It codes for CASSSERLAAVRTGELFF.

By its share, this clonotype is medium-sized. This chain links TRBV2 with TRBJ2-3; a possible D gene is TRBD2 (6 bases). V lost 0 bases and J 0 bases, leaving 13 bases between the germline ends. The CDR3 is 17 amino acids. CDR1 and CDR2 from the germline V gene are SNHLY and FYNNEI. CDR3 region: CASSEAGIADSTDTQYF. CDR3 sequence (DNA): TGTGCCAGCAGTGAAGCGGGGATAGCGGACAGCACAGATACGCAGTATTTT.

This clonotype has just one count. This chain links TRBV28 with TRBJ2-3; no clear D. Matching the DNA end better, TRBJ2-5 makes the J call doubtful. Germline loops: CDR1 MDHEN, CDR2 SYDVKM. CDR3 length: 12 amino acids. The CDR3 nucleotides read TGTGCCAGCAGGCTCCAAAGGGAGACCCAGTACTTC. This encodes CASRLQRETQYF.

This clonotype appeared many times. The rearrangement uses TRBV30 and TRBJ2-7; TRBD1 might be the D (7 bases). The CDR3 loop spans 13 amino acids. Trimming removed 0 bases at V and 4 bases at J, with 10 bases between. CDR1 GTSNPN and CDR2 SVGIG come from the germline V gene (reference sequence). The CDR3 coding sequence is TGTGCCTGGAGTGTGGAGGGGGCGTACGAGCAGTACTTC. Protein sequence: CAWSVEGAYEQYF.

The rearrangement links TRBV30 to TRBJ1-3; maybe TRBD1 (5 bases). V was cut by 4 bases and J by 3 bases, with 10 bases left in between. The CDR3 length is 13 residues. Germline CDR1 reads GTSNPN; CDR2 reads SVGIG (reference sequence). CDR3 DNA: TGTGCCTGGACGGGGGTTAATGGAAACACCATATATTTT. Its protein product is CAWTGVNGNTIYF.

The V and J genes are TRBV9 and TRBJ2-2; D perhaps matches TRBD1 (6 bases). Per the germline V gene, CDR1 is SGDLS and CDR2 is YYNGEE. The ends were cut back, 3 bases at V and 1 base at J, with 19 bases in the middle. The CDR3 covers 18 residues. The CDR3 reads CASSGEEGTGWNTGELFF. CDR3 sequence (DNA): TGTGCCAGCAGCGGAGAAGAGGGCACAGGGTGGAACACCGGGGAGCTGTTTTTT.

This clonotype was picked up many times. The chain carries TRBV5-1 and TRBJ2-3; tentative D call: TRBD2 (5 bases). Germline V gives CDR1 SGHRS, CDR2 YFSETQ. Trimming pared 0 bases from V and 2 bases from J, leaving 10 bases between. The CDR3 has 15 amino acids. The CDR3 sequence: CASSLAPAVTDTQYF. The CDR3 DNA reads TGCGCCAGCAGCTTGGCCCCAGCGGTCACAGATACGCAGTATTTT.

The J gene is TRBJ1-6, the V gene TRBV7-9; 9 positions match TRBD1. The CDR3 length is 15 residues. V dropped 5 bases and J dropped 9; count of bases not matched to a gene: 8. From germline, CDR1 is SEHNR and CDR2 FQNEAQ (reference sequence). The CDR3 region is CASSPDRGGGSPLHF. CDR3 DNA: TGTGCCAGCAGCCCGGACAGGGGAGGGGGTTCACCCCTCCACTTT. The whole variable domain, filled in from reference TRBV7-9 and TRBJ1-6, reads DTGVSQNPRHKITKRGQNVTFRCDPISEHNRLYWYRQTLGQGPEFLTYFQNEAQLEKSRLLSDRFSAERPKGSFSTLEIQRTEQGDSAMYLCASSPDRGGGSPLHFGNGTRLTVT.

V usage is TRBV7-9 and J usage is TRBJ1-5; D may be TRBD1 (5 bases). CDR1 is SEHNR and CDR2 is FQNEAQ in the germline V gene (reference sequence). This CDR3 has 18 amino acids. V was pared by 0 bases and J by 2 bases, with 17 bases between. CDR3 residues: CASSLAAGTSEGNQPQHF. The CDR3 DNA reads TGTGCCAGCAGCTTAGCGGCCGGGACCTCAGAGGGCAATCAGCCCCAGCATTTT.

This clonotype has a count of ten or more. The chain joins TRBV11-1 to TRBJ2-7, with 7 bases fitting TRBD2. The CDR3 length is 14 residues. Germline CDR1 SGHAT, CDR2 FQDESV (reference sequence). Trimming at V came to 3 bases and at J to 3 bases, leaving 5 bases not matched to a gene. CDR3 nucleotide sequence: TGTGCCAGCAGCTTTGATCCTAGCGGCTACGAGCAGTACTTC. Protein sequence: CASSFDPSGYEQYF.